Presented here are 12 T cell receptor beta chains from one specimen sequenced in a study of cytomegalovirus exposure and HLA in healthy donors. PCR was performed using 60 Vbeta and 13 Jbeta primers. Sequencing was performed with immunoSEQ multiplex PCR; in TCRdb, only in-frame clones are kept and a portion is missing. The sample includes some 84,000 clones, roughly 73% of them seen just once. The sample was PBMCs. The receptors were sampled from a male donor in good health and CMV-seropositive.

The chain employs TRBV19 and TRBJ1-5, with D tentatively TRBD1 (5 bases). The length of the CDR3 is 15 residues. The V gene's germline CDR1 is LNHDA and CDR2 SQIVND (reference sequence). Trimming left V 7 bases short and J 3 bases short, with 16 bases between. CDR3 region: CASTPGVGPNQPQHF. The CDR3 DNA is TGTGCCAGTACCCCGGGGGTAGGCCCCAATCAGCCCCAGCATTTT.

This clone was counted only a few times. The chain has TRBV14 and TRBJ2-7; TRBD1 matches at 10 bases. The CDR3 has 14 amino acids. V shed 4 bases and J 1 base; nucleotides not matched to a gene: 1. Germline CDR1 SGHDN, CDR2 FVKESK. CDR3 residues: CASSRDRGSYEQYF. In DNA, the CDR3 is TGTGCCAGCAGCCGGGACAGGGGATCCTACGAGCAGTACTTC.

CDR3 region: CATRQNTEAFF. CDR3 sequence (DNA): TGTGCCACGAGACAAAACACTGAAGCTTTCTTT. The chain joins TRBV10-3 to TRBJ1-1; D unclear. This CDR3 contains 11 residues. Trimming cost V 10 bases and J 2 bases, with 8 bases left between them. Germline CDR1 reads ENHRY; CDR2 reads SYGVKD.

This chain links TRBV15 with TRBJ2-3, with 7 bases lining up with TRBD2. The CDR3 spans 17 residues. Germline values: CDR1 LNHNV, CDR2 YYDKDF (reference sequence). V was pared by 1 base and J by 4 bases, with 11 bases of the junction left unmatched. The CDR3 reads CATSRGVTGGSPDTQYF. CDR3 bases: TGTGCCACCAGCAGAGGTGTCACTGGCGGGAGTCCAGATACGCAGTATTTT.

This clone has a single count. The chain combines TRBV9 with TRBJ2-2; D might be TRBD1 (6 bases). This CDR3 has 14 residues. V lost 2 bases, J lost 5 bases, and 10 bases lay in between. The germline CDR1 and CDR2 sequences are SGDLS and YYNGEE. The CDR3: CASSVYRVTGELFF. CDR3 bases: TGTGCCAGCAGCGTTTACAGGGTGACCGGGGAGCTGTTTTTT.

The chain employs TRBV5-1 and TRBJ1-3; no definite D call. Trimming pared 0 bases from V and 2 bases from J, leaving 6 bases between. Germline V gene data show CDR1 as SGHRS and CDR2 as YFSETQ. The CDR3 loop spans 14 amino acids. DNA for the CDR3: TGCGCCAGCAGCTTGGGCGGGGCTGGAAACACCATATATTTT. Translating gives CASSLGGAGNTIYF.

The V call is TRBV6-5, the J call TRBJ1-5; D not certain. The CDR3 is 13 residues long. Germline assignment: CDR1 MNHEY and CDR2 SVGAGI. Trimming left V 8 bases short and J 3 bases short, with 11 bases between. The CDR3 DNA sequence: TGTGCCAGCCGAGTTCGAATCAATCAGCCCCAGCATTTT. It is translated as CASRVRINQPQHF.

V is TRBV7-2 and J is TRBJ2-3, with 8 bases fitting TRBD2. CDR1 is SGHTA, CDR2 FQGNSA, per germline. Trimming cost V 5 bases and J 2 bases; bases outside gene matches: 12. The CDR3 totals 17 residues. CDR3 amino acids: CASSRPLAGGSTDTQYF. CDR3 coding DNA: TGTGCCAGCAGCCGTCCTTTGGCGGGAGGATCCACAGATACGCAGTATTTT. The full variable domain, completed using reference TRBV7-2 and TRBJ2-3, is GAGVSQSPSNKVTEKGKDVELRCDPISGHTALYWYRQSLGQGLEFLIYFQGNSAPDKSGLPSDRFSAERTGGSVSTLTIQRTQQEDSAVYLCASSRPLAGGSTDTQYFGPGTRLTVL.

The chain recombines TRBV7-3 with TRBJ2-6; D possibly corresponds to TRBD2 (5 bases). This CDR3 has 17 amino acids. V lost 5 bases to trimming and J lost 0 bases, with 14 bases between them. CDR1 SGHTA and CDR2 FQGTGA come from the germline V gene. This CDR3 reads CASSANGRSSGANVLTF. As DNA, the CDR3 is TGTGCCAGCAGCGCCAATGGGAGATCCTCTGGGGCCAACGTCCTGACTTTC. The variable domain in full, with the rest retrieved from reference TRBV7-3 and TRBJ2-6, is GAGVSQTPSNKVTEKGKYVELRCDPISGHTALYWYRQSLGQGPEFLIYFQGTGAADDSGLPNDRFFAVRPEGSVSTLKIQRTERGDSAVYLCASSANGRSSGANVLTFGAGSRLTVL.

The rearrangement uses TRBV28 and TRBJ2-7; weak D call: TRBD1 (6 bases). This CDR3 has 14 amino acids. The ends were cut back, 2 bases at V and 0 bases at J, with 8 bases in the middle. Germline V gives CDR1 MDHEN, CDR2 SYDVKM. The CDR3 region is CASSLGTSSYEQYF. CDR3 sequence (DNA): TGTGCCAGCAGTTTAGGGACATCCTCCTACGAGCAGTACTTC.

In this sample, this clone turned up once. The chain employs TRBV28 and TRBJ2-1; 12 bases line up with TRBD2. Germline CDR1 MDHEN, CDR2 SYDVKM. The CDR3 is 15 residues long. After removal of 10 bases from V and 7 bases from J, the junction contained 11 bases not matched to a gene. The CDR3 region is CATTLAGGPWNEQFF. CDR3 DNA: TGTGCCACGACTCTAGCGGGAGGGCCTTGGAATGAGCAGTTCTTC.

The genes are TRBV4-1 and TRBJ2-2; D gene uncertain. Trimming left V 4 bases short and J 5 bases short, with 5 bases between. CDR1 is MGHRA, CDR2 YSYEKL, per germline. The CDR3 is 12 residues long. CDR3 coding DNA: TGCGCCAGCAGCCTGGCTACCGGGGAGCTGTTTTTT. Residues: CASSLATGELFF.